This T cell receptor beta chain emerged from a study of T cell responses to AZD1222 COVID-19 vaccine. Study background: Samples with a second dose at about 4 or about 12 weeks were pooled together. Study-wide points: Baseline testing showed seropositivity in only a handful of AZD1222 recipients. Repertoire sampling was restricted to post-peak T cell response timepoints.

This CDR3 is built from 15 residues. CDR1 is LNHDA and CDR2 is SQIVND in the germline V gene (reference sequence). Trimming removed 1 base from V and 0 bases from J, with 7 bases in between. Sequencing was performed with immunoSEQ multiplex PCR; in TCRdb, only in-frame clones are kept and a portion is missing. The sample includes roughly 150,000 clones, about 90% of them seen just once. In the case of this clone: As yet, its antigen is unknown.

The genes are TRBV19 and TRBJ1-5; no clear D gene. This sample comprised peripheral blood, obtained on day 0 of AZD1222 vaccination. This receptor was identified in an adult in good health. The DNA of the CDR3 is TGTGCCAGTAGTATAGGCCGGTATAGCAATCAGCCCCAGCATTTT. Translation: CASSIGRYSNQPQHF.